The rows below give T cell receptor beta chains drawn from one sample of a study of PD-1 blockade in classical Hodgkin lymphoma. Clones were read by immunoSEQ multiplex PCR, and TCRdb kept only the in-frame ones, dropping some. The repertoire includes about 90,000 clones, about nine tenths of them detected once, and approximately 2.9% sits in the top ten. This specimen was peripheral blood mononuclear cells (PBMCs), taken before the fourth cycle of nivolumab. Every receptor here comes from a human donor with classical Hodgkin lymphoma. The CDR3 runs from the conserved cysteine through the conserved F or W. D genes are given only for firm matches. Size values are once, few and many counts, or a class for expanded clones, and some rows have none.

j_gene: TRBJ1-5; v_gene: TRBV15; d_gene: .; len: 13; abundance: medium-sized; CDR3aa: CATSTVSNQPQHF; CDR3nt: TGTGCCACCAGCACAGTTAGCAATCAGCCCCAGCATTTT
j_gene: TRBJ2-6; v_gene: TRBV5-6; d_gene: .; len: 18; abundance: .; CDR3aa: CASSPPMGDFFGANVLTF; CDR3nt: TGTGCCAGCAGCCCCCCCATGGGGGACTTCTTTGGGGCCAACGTCCTGACTTTC
j_gene: TRBJ1-5; v_gene: TRBV28; d_gene: TRBD1; len: 16; abundance: .; CDR3aa: CASSLDRGESNQPQHF; CDR3nt: TGTGCCAGCAGTTTGGACAGGGGTGAAAGCAATCAGCCCCAGCATTTT
j_gene: TRBJ1-5; v_gene: TRBV29-1; d_gene: TRBD1; len: 14; abundance: .; CDR3aa: CSVSGTGKNQPQHF; CDR3nt: TGCAGCGTGTCCGGGACAGGAAAAAATCAGCCCCAGCATTTT
j_gene: TRBJ2-2; v_gene: TRBV6-5; d_gene: TRBD1; len: 14; abundance: .; CDR3aa: CASSFRGRTGELFF; CDR3nt: TGTGCCAGCAGTTTCAGGGGGCGCACCGGGGAGCTGTTTTTT
j_gene: TRBJ2-1; v_gene: TRBV4-1; d_gene: TRBD1; len: 16; abundance: .; CDR3aa: CASSHYRDRGYNEQFF; CDR3nt: TGCGCCAGCAGCCACTACCGGGACAGGGGCTACAATGAGCAGTTCTTC
j_gene: TRBJ2-7; v_gene: TRBV5-4; d_gene: TRBD2; len: 12; abundance: .; CDR3aa: CASSPGGYEQYF; CDR3nt: TGTGCCAGCAGCCCGGGGGGGTACGAGCAGTACTTC
j_gene: TRBJ1-1; v_gene: TRBV6-5; d_gene: .; len: 13; abundance: .; CDR3aa: CASSYRRGAEAFF; CDR3nt: TGTGCCAGCAGTTACCGCCGGGGGGCTGAAGCTTTCTTT
j_gene: TRBJ2-5; v_gene: TRBV10-1; d_gene: .; len: 12; abundance: .; CDR3aa: CASEQLQETQYF; CDR3nt: TGCGCCAGCGAACAACTCCAAGAGACCCAGTACTTC
j_gene: TRBJ2-2; v_gene: TRBV5-4; d_gene: TRBD2; len: 16; abundance: .; CDR3aa: CASSLRLAGVSGELFF; CDR3nt: TGTGCCAGCAGCTTACGTCTAGCGGGGGTCTCCGGGGAGCTGTTTTTT